One and the same sample provided the 17 T cell receptor beta chains below, sequenced in a study of blood T cell repertoires in COVID-19. Assay used: immunoSEQ multiplex PCR; TCRdb lists only in-frame clones, some missing. The table includes 200,000 to 300,000 clones, roughly 80% detected once. The material sequenced was peripheral blood. These receptor sequences come from an elderly woman with COVID-19, enrolled during active disease.

V gene TRBV2 combines with J gene TRBJ2-7; D call uncertain. Deletions cut 6 bases from V and 0 bases from J, with 12 bases between. The CDR3 runs 14 residues. Per the germline V gene, CDR1 is SNHLY and CDR2 is FYNNEI. This CDR3 reads CASSYTRSSYEQYF. Here the CDR3 DNA reads TGTGCCAGCAGCTACACAAGGAGCTCCTACGAGCAGTACTTC.

J is TRBJ1-4 and V is TRBV5-1, with TRBD1 matching 9 bases. Germline V gene lookup returns CDR1 SGHRS and CDR2 YFSETQ. Trimming took 4 bases from V and 4 from J; bases not matched to a gene: 2. The CDR3 sequence is 14 residues long. This chain's CDR3 is CASSRQGDNEKLFF. DNA of the CDR3: TGCGCCAGCAGCCGACAGGGGGATAATGAAAAACTGTTTTTT.

This clone occurred once. The chain has TRBV3-1 (or the pseudogene TRBV3-2) and TRBJ1-2; the D gene is possibly TRBD1 (5 bases). The CDR3 extends over 15 amino acids. V gave up 3 bases and J gave up 8 bases, with 19 bases separating them. The germline V gene encodes CDR1 LGHDT and CDR2 YNNKEL (reference sequence). The CDR3 loop is CASSQAPRAWKGYTF. The CDR3 nucleotides are TGTGCCAGCAGCCAGGCTCCCAGGGCGTGGAAGGGCTACACCTTC.

This rearrangement joins TRBV11-3 to TRBJ2-5; weak D call: TRBD1 (6 bases). The CDR3 has 13 residues. Between the trimmed V and J ends, which lost 5 bases and 5 bases, there was a span of 12 bases. Germline-derived CDR1 and CDR2 are SGHNT and YENEEA. The CDR3 region has the DNA TGTGCCAGCAGCCCGGGTCAGGGGGAGACCCAGTACTTC. Translating it yields CASSPGQGETQYF.

The chain couples TRBV7-9 to TRBJ1-2; possibly TRBD1 for D (6 bases). Germline V gene sequence: CDR1 SEHNR, CDR2 FQNEAQ (reference sequence). Trimming stripped 5 bases from V and 6 bases from J, with 13 bases between. The CDR3 spans 13 residues. CDR3 coding DNA: TGTGCCAGCAGCCCTACAGGGAAGAATGGCTACACCTTC. Protein: CASSPTGKNGYTF.

The V and J genes are TRBV11-2 and TRBJ2-1; TRBD2 matches at 8 bases. Trimming cost V 6 bases and J 2 bases; bases outside gene matches: 6. Germline V gene sequence: CDR1 SGHAT, CDR2 FQNNGV. The CDR3 spans 15 residues. The CDR3 DNA follows: TGTGCCAGCAGTCGTCTAGCGGGCGCCTACAATGAGCAGTTCTTC. This sequence encodes CASSRLAGAYNEQFF.

The chain joins TRBV18 to TRBJ1-4; TRBD1 aligns across 11 bases. CDR3 length: 16 residues. The germline CDR1 and CDR2 sequences are KGHSH and LQKENI. V gave up 3 bases and J gave up 8 bases; unmatched junction bases: 8. CDR3 protein: CASSPLGTGGLEKLFF. For the CDR3, the DNA is TGTGCCAGCTCACCCCTGGGGACAGGGGGGCTAGAAAAACTGTTTTTT. The full variable domain, rest sourced from reference TRBV18 and TRBJ1-4, is NAGVMQNPRHLVRRRGQEARLRCSPMKGHSHVYWYRQLPEEGLKFMVYLQKENIIDESGMPKERFSAEFPKEGPSILRIQQVVRGDSAAYFCASSPLGTGGLEKLFFGSGTQLSVL.

The chain carries TRBV29-1 and TRBJ2-7; D is perhaps TRBD1 (5 bases). The CDR3 loop spans 11 amino acids. The V end lost 5 bases, the J end lost 10 bases, and 15 bases lay between the germline ends. The germline CDR1 and CDR2 sequences are SQVTM and ANQGSEA. DNA for the CDR3: TGCAGCGTTATGCAGGGTCCACTACAGTACTTC. Its protein product is CSVMQGPLQYF.

This clone was found a few times. The chain combines TRBV29-1 with TRBJ1-5; no clear D gene. CDR1 and CDR2 (germline): SQVTM, ANQGSEA. The CDR3 totals 12 residues. Trimming stripped 4 bases from V and 4 bases from J, with 8 bases between. This chain's CDR3 is CSVVAGNQPQHF. Here the CDR3 DNA reads TGCAGCGTTGTAGCGGGGAATCAGCCCCAGCATTTT. The full variable domain, with the rest looked up from reference TRBV29-1 and TRBJ1-5, is SAVISQKPSRDICQRGTSLTIQCQVDSQVTMMFWYRQQPGQSLTLIATANQGSEATYESGFVIDKFPISRPNLTFSTLTVSNMSPEDSSIYLCSVVAGNQPQHFGDGTRLSIL.

This chain links TRBV7-2 with TRBJ2-7; D is undetermined. The CDR3 consists of 15 residues. CDR1 is SGHTA, CDR2 FQGNSA, per germline. Deletions cut 4 bases from V and 9 bases from J, with 22 bases between. Here the CDR3 DNA reads TGTGCCAGCAGCTCCAGCTCCGTTACCCCCACGGGGCAGTACTTC. Residues: CASSSSSVTPTGQYF.

The chain couples TRBV7-9 to TRBJ2-7; 9 bases align to TRBD1. Germline CDR1 SEHNR, CDR2 FQNEAQ (reference sequence). The CDR3 has 14 amino acids. V was clipped by 5 bases and J by 2 bases; unmatched bases: 4. The DNA for the CDR3 is TGTGCCAGCAGCACATGGGACAGGGCCTACGAGCAGTACTTC. Translating it yields CASSTWDRAYEQYF.

This chain uses TRBV6-5 with TRBJ1-2, with 8 bases identical to TRBD1. Germline CDR1 and CDR2: MNHEY and SVGAGI. The CDR3 is 14 amino acids. V lost 2 bases and J lost 8; bases outside the gene matches: 7. This CDR3 reads CASSYGQGVRGYTF. The CDR3 bases are TGTGCCAGCAGTTACGGACAGGGAGTAAGAGGCTACACCTTC.

This chain links TRBV30 with TRBJ1-6; possibly TRBD1 for D (6 bases). CDR1 GTSNPN and CDR2 SVGIG come from the germline V gene (reference sequence). The CDR3 spans 16 residues. V lost 4 bases to trimming and J lost 5 bases, with 18 bases between them. The CDR3 bases are TGTGCCTGGACCACTAGGACAGCACGTAATAATTCACCCCTCCACTTT. It is translated as CAWTTRTARNNSPLHF.

The rearrangement links TRBV24-1 to TRBJ2-2, with D unresolved. Germline lookup yields CDR1 KGHDR and CDR2 SFDVKD. V lost 0 bases and J lost 4, with 11 bases in between. This CDR3 spans 16 amino acids. The CDR3 sequence: CATSDLQALSTGELFF. The CDR3 region has the DNA TGTGCCACCAGTGATTTGCAGGCGTTGAGCACCGGGGAGCTGTTTTTT.

The chain uses TRBV7-2 and TRBJ2-1; 10 bases fit TRBD2. The germline CDR1 and CDR2 sequences are SGHTA and FQGNSA. The CDR3 runs to 15 residues. V shed 5 bases, J shed 6 bases, and the junction held 7 bases outside the gene matches. The CDR3 region is CASSLGIAGGNEQFF. CDR3 DNA sequence: TGTGCCAGCAGCCTCGGGATAGCGGGAGGCAATGAGCAGTTCTTC.

The chain links TRBV6-5 to TRBJ2-7; 9 nucleotides line up with TRBD2. CDR3 length: 15 amino acids. Germline CDR1 is MNHEY and CDR2 is SVGAGI. Losses at the gene ends were 2 bases for V and 4 bases for J; bases not matched to a gene: 6. The CDR3 reads CASSYGISGGYEQYF. The DNA of the CDR3 is TGTGCCAGCAGTTACGGAATTAGCGGGGGTTACGAGCAGTACTTC.

The chain joins TRBV7-9 to TRBJ2-1; 9 bases line up with TRBD2. CDR1 SEHNR and CDR2 FQNEAQ come from the germline V gene (reference sequence). After removal of 3 bases from V and 7 bases from J, the junction contained 16 bases not matched to a gene. The CDR3 consists of 18 residues. The CDR3 is CASSLWGLRESGGNEQFF. CDR3 nucleotides: TGTGCCAGCAGCTTGTGGGGACTCCGGGAGAGCGGGGGGAATGAGCAGTTCTTC.